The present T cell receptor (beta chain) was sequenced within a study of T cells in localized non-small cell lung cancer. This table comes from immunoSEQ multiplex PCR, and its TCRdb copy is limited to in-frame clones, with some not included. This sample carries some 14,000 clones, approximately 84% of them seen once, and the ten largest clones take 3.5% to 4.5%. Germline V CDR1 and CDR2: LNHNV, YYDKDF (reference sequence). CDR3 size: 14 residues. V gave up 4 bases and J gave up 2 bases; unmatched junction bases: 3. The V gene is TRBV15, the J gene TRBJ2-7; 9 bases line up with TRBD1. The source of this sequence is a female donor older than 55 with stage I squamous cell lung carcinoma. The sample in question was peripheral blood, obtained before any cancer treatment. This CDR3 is CATSIRQGAYEQYF. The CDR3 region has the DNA TGTGCCACCAGCATACGACAGGGGGCCTACGAGCAGTACTTC.